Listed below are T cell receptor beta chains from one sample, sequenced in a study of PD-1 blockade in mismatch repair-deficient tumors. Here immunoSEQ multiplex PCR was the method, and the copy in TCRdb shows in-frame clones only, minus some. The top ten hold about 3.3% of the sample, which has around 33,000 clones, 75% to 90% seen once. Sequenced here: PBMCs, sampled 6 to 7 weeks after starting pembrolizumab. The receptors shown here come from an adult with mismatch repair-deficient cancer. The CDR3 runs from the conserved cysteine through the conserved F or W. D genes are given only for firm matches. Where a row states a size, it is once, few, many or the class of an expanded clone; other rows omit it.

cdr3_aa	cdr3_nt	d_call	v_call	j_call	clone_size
CASSSGLAATYEQYF	TGCGCCAGCAGCTCGGGACTAGCGGCGACCTACGAGCAGTACTTC	TRBD2	TRBV5-1	TRBJ2-7	-
CASSIRDTNTEAFF	TGTGCCAGTAGTATTCGGGACACGAACACTGAAGCTTTCTTT	-	TRBV19	TRBJ1-1	once
CASSFPGSFNDEQYF	TGTGCCAGCAGCTTCCCAGGCAGCTTCAACGACGAGCAGTACTTC	-	TRBV13	TRBJ2-7	-
CAWSGTGNYGYTF	TGTGCCTGGAGTGGGACAGGGAACTATGGCTACACCTTC	TRBD1	TRBV30	TRBJ1-2	-
CASSVGSGASNQPQHF	TGTGCCAGCAGCGTAGGGTCAGGGGCTAGCAATCAGCCCCAGCATTTT	-	TRBV9	TRBJ1-5	once
CASSDVTTTDTQYF	TGTGCCAGCAGTGATGTCACAACCACAGATACGCAGTATTTT	-	TRBV6-1	TRBJ2-3	-
CASSTGHTDTQYF	TGTGCCAGCAGCACCGGACACACAGATACGCAGTATTTT	-	TRBV5-4	TRBJ2-3	-
CATESQGVGDSYEQYF	TGTGCCACAGAAAGCCAGGGGGTGGGGGATTCCTACGAGCAGTACTTC	TRBD1	TRBV7-9	TRBJ2-7	few
CAWSRDSQRGGYTF	TGTGCCTGGAGTAGGGACTCACAAAGGGGTGGCTACACCTTC	-	TRBV30	TRBJ1-2	-
CASSLGTSGRPLFF	TGTGCCAGTAGTCTTGGGACTAGCGGGAGGCCGTTGTTCTTC	TRBD2	TRBV19	TRBJ2-1	-
CASSVTAVTDTQYF	TGTGCCAGCAGTGTTACAGCGGTCACAGATACGCAGTATTTT	-	TRBV6-1	TRBJ2-3	once
CASLSGSTDTQYF	TGCGCCAGCCTAAGCGGGAGCACAGATACGCAGTATTTT	-	TRBV5-1	TRBJ2-3	-
CASSQAGAHNEQFF	TGTGCCAGCAGCCAAGCGGGAGCCCACAATGAGCAGTTCTTC	TRBD2	TRBV11-3	TRBJ2-1	-
CATSGTGVMETQYF	TGTGCCACCTCCGGGACAGGGGTTATGGAGACCCAGTACTTC	TRBD1	TRBV27	TRBJ2-5	-
CASSDGGTSTDTQYF	TGTGCCAGCAGCGACGGGGGGACTAGCACAGATACGCAGTATTTT	TRBD2	TRBV7-9	TRBJ2-3	-
CASSFLAGGMVDEQFF	TGCGCCAGCAGCTTCCTAGCGGGAGGTATGGTCGATGAGCAGTTCTTC	TRBD2	TRBV5-1	TRBJ2-1	-
CASSLGGGTEYEQYF	TGTGCCAGCAGCTTAGGGGGGGGAACCGAATACGAGCAGTACTTC	TRBD2	TRBV7-2	TRBJ2-7	-
CASSLVSQGGYTEAFF	TGTGCCAGCAGCTTGGTCAGTCAGGGAGGGTACACTGAAGCTTTCTTT	-	TRBV5-5	TRBJ1-1	-